This T cell receptor beta chain was observed in a study of Graves' ophthalmopathy and Graves' hyperthyroidism. The wider study: Specimen type is peripheral blood, obtained at initial diagnosis before any treatment. Notes on the study in general: Using a 13-signature model, the authors split ophthalmopathy from stable hyperthyroidism, with roughly 91% sensitivity and approximately 84% specificity.

Worth noting for this clonotype: Its antigen is as yet unknown.

The ends lost 1 base at V and 6 bases at J; junction bases unmatched: 8. This CDR3 contains 15 residues. Germline V lookup: CDR1 SEHNR, CDR2 FQNEAQ (reference sequence). RNA transcripts served as template for amplifying TCR beta CDR3 sequences. An opening RT-PCR round employed HTBI primers and preceded a second-round multiplex PCR. TCRdb used MiXCR to reprocess the multiplex PCR reads, holding one entry per CDR3 protein. This table holds approximately 480,000 distinct CDR3 sequences, approximately 14% found once. The receptor comes from a woman under 40 with Graves' ophthalmopathy. The rearrangement uses TRBV7-9 and TRBJ1-2; 7 positions agree with TRBD1. Sequencing was done on a sample of blood. The CDR3 loop is CASSLGGGTANGYTF. CDR3 nucleotides: TGTGCCAGCAGCTTAGGAGGCGGGACAGCGAATGGCTACACCTTC.